The rows below give T cell receptor beta chains drawn from one sample of a study of metastatic and nonmetastatic thyroid tumors. TCRdb re-clonotyped the PCR reads via MiXCR. The sample gives approximately 30,000 clones, around 32% of which show up once; over 30% is in the top ten. The sequencing sample was made of blood. These receptors all come from a female donor with papillary thyroid cancer or a benign thyroid nodule (not recorded which). Some clones in this sample may be carry-over from other donors' samples. CDR3s include the opening cysteine and the closing phenylalanine or tryptophan. The D gene is left open where the match is weak. Not every row has a clone size; where given, it reads once, few, many or a size class.

j_call,v_call,clone_size,d_call,cdr3_nt,cdr3_aa
TRBJ1-2,TRBV7-9,many,NA,TGTGCCAGCAGCTTAGGTTCAGCTAACTATGGCTACACCTTC,CASSLGSANYGYTF
TRBJ2-7,TRBV5-1,once,NA,TGCGCCAGCAGCCAGGACTCTAGCTCCTACGAGCAATACTTC,CASSQDSSSYEQYF
TRBJ2-1,TRBV19,few,NA,TGTGCCAGTAGTCTCCCCGGGAGCTCCTACAATGAGCAGTTCTTC,CASSLPGSSYNEQFF
TRBJ2-5,TRBV24-1,many,NA,TGTGCCACCAGTGATAGCGGAGAGACCCAGTACTTC,CATSDSGETQYF
TRBJ1-2,TRBV14,once,NA,TGTGCCAGCAGCCAATTCCGCACCCGCTATGGCTACACCTTC,CASSQFRTRYGYTF
TRBJ2-7,TRBV29-1,NA,NA,TGCAGCGTTGTAGGGCCTGACTCATTGAAGCAGTACTTC,CSVVGPDSLKQYF
TRBJ2-7,TRBV6-1,NA,NA,TGTGCCAGCGGGTCCCCGACTTTACTTTCCTACGAGCAGTACTTC,CASGSPTLLSYEQYF
TRBJ1-3,TRBV27,many,NA,TGTGCCAGCAGTTTTAGTCACCCGGGAAACACCATATATTTT,CASSFSHPGNTIYF
TRBJ2-3,TRBV4-2,NA,NA,TGTGCCAGCAGCCAAGATAGTTCTGGCACAGATACGCAGTATTTT,CASSQDSSGTDTQYF
TRBJ1-2,TRBV6-2/TRBV6-3,few,TRBD1,TGTGCCAGCAGACGGGGACAGGGGGAAATCTATGGCTACACCTTC,CASRRGQGEIYGYTF
TRBJ2-2,TRBV25-1,many,TRBD1,TGTGCCTGCGGGGACAGGACTAACACCGGGGAGCTGTTTTTT,CACGDRTNTGELFF
TRBJ1-5,TRBV20-1,NA,NA,TGCAGTGCTCAGCGGGGGCCTAGCAATCAGCCCCAGCATTTT,CSAQRGPSNQPQHF
TRBJ1-2,TRBV5-8,NA,NA,TGTGCCAGCAGCTTGGGTGGTGGCTACACCTTC,CASSLGGGYTF
TRBJ2-7,TRBV5-1,many,TRBD1,TGCGCCAGCAGCCCCACAGGGGTCGAGCAGTACTTC,CASSPTGVEQYF
TRBJ1-2,TRBV20-1,NA,NA,TGCAGGGCCGGGCAGCTGTATGGCTACACCTTC,CRAGQLYGYTF
TRBJ2-1,TRBV6-2/TRBV6-3,few,TRBD1,TGTGCCAGCAGTTACGTTCTCAGGGGGTGGTTCGATGAGCAGTTCTTC,CASSYVLRGWFDEQFF
TRBJ2-3,TRBV9,many,NA,TGTGCCAGCAGCCCCCATAGGGCTAGCACAGATACGCAGTATTTT,CASSPHRASTDTQYF
TRBJ2-4,TRBV20-1,many,TRBD2,TGCAGTGCTAGAGATCTGTTGGGACTAGCGGGAGAGAACATTCAGTACTTC,CSARDLLGLAGENIQYF
TRBJ2-2,TRBV29-1,many,NA,TGCAGCGTTGAGGGTCAGACGAACACCGGGGAGCTGTTTTTT,CSVEGQTNTGELFF
TRBJ2-7,TRBV7-2,NA,TRBD1,TGTGCCAGCACTTATGACAGGGGTCGAGGAGAGCAGTACTTC,CASTYDRGRGEQYF
TRBJ2-2,TRBV12-3/TRBV12-4,many,NA,TGTGCCAGCAGAAATCGGCAGGGAAGTACCGGGGAGCTGTTTTTT,CASRNRQGSTGELFF
TRBJ1-5,TRBV12-3/TRBV12-4,many,NA,TGTGCCAGCAGTTTGGGGCTAGGGGGGCGTAATCAGCCCCAGCATTTT,CASSLGLGGRNQPQHF
TRBJ2-1,TRBV6-1,many,NA,TGTGCCAGCAGTGGAGCCAGTGCCTACAATGAGCAGTTCTTC,CASSGASAYNEQFF
TRBJ2-2,TRBV5-1,many,TRBD1,TGCGCCAGCAGCACAGCCGGGACAGGGGCCACTAGAAACACCGGGGAGCTGTTTTTT,CASSTAGTGATRNTGELFF
TRBJ2-1,TRBV28,many,NA,TGTGCCAGCGGCTTATACAATGAGCAGTTCTTC,CASGLYNEQFF
TRBJ2-7,TRBV6-2/TRBV6-3,many,NA,TGTGCCAGCAGTTACGTGGGGGACGGGGCCTACGAGCAGTACTTC,CASSYVGDGAYEQYF